The 21 T cell receptor beta chains below come from one sample, sequenced in a study of blood T cell repertoires in COVID-19. The data were produced by immunoSEQ multiplex PCR, yet TCRdb's version contains in-frame clones alone and is incomplete. The table includes fewer than 45,000 clones, more than 70% detected once. Sequencing was carried out using peripheral blood. The receptors originated from a human donor in a cohort sampled during active COVID-19.

The gene calls are TRBV7-3 and TRBJ1-2; TRBD1 matches 7 bases. The CDR3 is 15 residues long. The V gene end was trimmed by 7 bases and the J gene end by 7 bases; junction bases not matched to a gene: 15. Germline CDR1 SGHTA, CDR2 FQGTGA. The CDR3 DNA follows: TGTGCCAGCACCCCCCAGGGGGTGTCTAGGGTTGGCTACACCTTC. Translation: CASTPQGVSRVGYTF.

The J gene is TRBJ2-1, the V gene TRBV6-5; 13 bases fit TRBD2. CDR1 is MNHEY, CDR2 SVGAGI, per germline. The CDR3 covers 14 residues. The trim removed 8 bases at V and 15 bases at J, leaving 13 bases unmatched. CDR3 residues: CASHLGLAGAPPFF. The CDR3 DNA is TGTGCCAGCCACCTAGGACTAGCGGGGGCACCCCCGTTCTTC.

This sequence joins TRBV4-3 and TRBJ2-7; 11 nucleotides match TRBD1. The CDR3 has 15 amino acids. Unmatched junction bases numbered 7, after V lost 6 bases and J lost 3 bases. Germline V gene sequence: CDR1 LGHNA, CDR2 YSLEER. The CDR3 region is CASSPGTGGDYEQYF. The CDR3 nucleotides are TGCGCCAGCAGTCCCGGGACAGGGGGGGACTACGAGCAGTACTTC.

This clone was observed a few times. This sequence joins TRBV6-5 and TRBJ2-2, with TRBD2 identical over 8 bases. The CDR3 is 14 amino acids. With V trimmed by 7 bases and J by 4 bases, 5 bases remained unmatched. CDR1 and CDR2 from the germline V gene are MNHEY and SVGAGI. As DNA, the CDR3 is TGTGCCAGCAAAGCGGGGGCGGGCACCGGGGAGCTGTTTTTT. Translating gives CASKAGAGTGELFF.

The chain combines TRBV6-1 with TRBJ2-1; 10 bases map to TRBD2. The CDR3 totals 15 residues. With 6 bases clipped from V and 4 bases from J, the junction kept 6 bases outside the gene matches. Germline V gene lookup returns CDR1 MNHNS and CDR2 SASEGT. CDR3 bases: TGTGCCAGCAGGGTGAGCGGGGGGGAGTACAATGAGCAGTTCTTC. It specifies CASRVSGGEYNEQFF.

This sequence joins TRBV9 and TRBJ1-5, with D possibly being TRBD1 (5 bases). V was pared by 0 bases and J by 9 bases, with 13 bases between. The V gene's germline CDR1 is SGDLS and CDR2 YYNGEE. The CDR3 is 14 amino acids. The CDR3 DNA sequence: TGTGCCAGCAGCGTAGGGCTGGGAGGGGTGCCCCAGCATTTT. Its protein product is CASSVGLGGVPQHF. Looking up the rest from reference TRBV9 and TRBJ1-5 gives the full variable domain: DSGVTQTPKHLITATGQRVTLRCSPRSGDLSVYWYQQSLDQGLQFLIQYYNGEERAKGNILERFSAQQFPDLHSELNLSSLELGDSALYFCASSVGLGGVPQHFGDGTRLSIL.

The chain links TRBV18 to TRBJ1-2, with D possibly being TRBD1 (6 bases). The CDR3 has 14 residues. V was trimmed by 1 base and J by 8 bases, leaving 14 bases between them. The germline V gene has CDR1 KGHSH and CDR2 LQKENI. The CDR3 is CASSPLGGPKGYTF. In nucleotides, the CDR3 is TGTGCCAGCTCACCACTGGGGGGGCCGAAAGGCTACACCTTC.

The V and J genes are TRBV7-9 and TRBJ2-6; the D gene is possibly TRBD1 (5 bases). Between the trimmed V and J ends, which lost 7 bases and 2 bases, there was a span of 15 bases. The CDR3 length is 16 residues. Germline loops: CDR1 SEHNR, CDR2 FQNEAQ (reference sequence). The CDR3 DNA reads as TGTGCCAGCACCCCTATGCCAGGGACTGGGGCCAACGTCCTGACTTTC. This encodes CASTPMPGTGANVLTF. The full variable domain, in which reference TRBV7-9 and TRBJ2-6 provide the parts outside the CDR3, is DTGVSQNPRHKITKRGQNVTFRCDPISEHNRLYWYRQTLGQGPEFLTYFQNEAQLEKSRLLSDRFSAERPKGSFSTLEIQRTEQGDSAMYLCASTPMPGTGANVLTFGAGSRLTVL.

The chain joins TRBV2 to TRBJ2-3; 8 bases match TRBD2. The trim removed 3 bases at V and 1 base at J, leaving 3 bases unmatched. In germline, CDR1 is SNHLY, CDR2 FYNNEI. The CDR3 extends over 15 amino acids. The CDR3 protein is CASSEGRGGTDTQYF. DNA of the CDR3: TGTGCCAGCAGTGAGGGGCGGGGGGGCACAGATACGCAGTATTTT.

The chain recombines TRBV7-2 with TRBJ1-1; 7 nucleotides line up with TRBD1. J was trimmed by 3 bases and V by 5 bases; bases with no gene match: 9. Germline CDR1 and CDR2: SGHTA and FQGNSA. The CDR3 runs to 15 residues. The DNA of the CDR3 is TGTGCCAGCAGCCCCAACCTCGGACAGGACACTGAAGCTTTCTTT. Protein product: CASSPNLGQDTEAFF.

V usage is TRBV5-6 and J usage is TRBJ2-3; maybe TRBD1 (5 bases). CDR3 length: 15 residues. Trimming removed 4 bases at V and 2 bases at J, with 14 bases between. Germline CDR1 reads SGHDT; CDR2 reads YYEEEE. The CDR3 is CASSPGYATTDTQYF. The CDR3 DNA reads as TGTGCCAGCAGCCCAGGGTACGCCACCACAGATACGCAGTATTTT.

The chain carries TRBV10-3 and TRBJ1-2; the match to TRBD1 covers 10 bases. CDR1 is ENHRY and CDR2 is SYGVKD in the germline V gene. This CDR3 contains 13 residues. The trim removed 6 bases at V and 4 bases at J, leaving 2 bases unmatched. The CDR3, as DNA: TGTGCCATCAGCGGACAGGGGGGCTATGGCTACACCTTC. It codes for CAISGQGGYGYTF.

V gene TRBV9 combines with J gene TRBJ1-3; TRBD1 agrees at 8 bases. The germline V gene encodes CDR1 SGDLS and CDR2 YYNGEE. V dropped 4 bases and J dropped 2; count of bases not matched to a gene: 5. This CDR3 comprises 15 residues. The CDR3 sequence: CASSPRTGPGNTIYF. The CDR3 DNA reads as TGTGCCAGCAGCCCCAGGACAGGGCCTGGAAACACCATATATTTT.

This sequence joins TRBV5-4 and TRBJ2-3; 9 positions agree with TRBD1. Germline lookup yields CDR1 SGHNT and CDR2 YYREEE (reference sequence). Germline trimming cut 4 bases from V and 2 bases from J; bases unmatched to any gene: 5. The CDR3 is made up of 15 amino acids. CDR3 sequence: CASSVGQGTTDTQYF. CDR3 coding DNA: TGTGCCAGCAGCGTCGGACAGGGGACCACAGATACGCAGTATTTT.

The chain employs TRBV5-4 and TRBJ2-7, with TRBD1 matching over 7 bases. The CDR3 consists of 14 residues. Trimming at V came to 0 bases and at J to 3 bases, leaving 3 bases not matched to a gene. Germline V gene data show CDR1 as SGHNT and CDR2 as YYREEE (reference sequence). The CDR3: CASSLDRGFYEQYF. CDR3 sequence (DNA): TGTGCCAGCAGCTTGGACAGGGGCTTCTACGAGCAGTACTTC.

This chain links TRBV19 with TRBJ1-2; the match to TRBD1 covers 12 bases. The J segment lost 5 bases and the V segment lost 3 bases, leaving 1 base of the junction unmatched. CDR3 size: 14 residues. Looked up from germline, CDR1 is LNHDA and CDR2 is SQIVND (reference sequence). In nucleotides, the CDR3 is TGTGCCAGTAGTATGGGACAGGGGGCTTATGGCTACACCTTC. This translates into CASSMGQGAYGYTF.

J is TRBJ2-5 and V is TRBV2; tentative D call: TRBD1 (6 bases). The length of the CDR3 is 12 residues. Germline lookup yields CDR1 SNHLY and CDR2 FYNNEI. The V end lost 5 bases, the J end lost 5 bases, and 9 bases lay between the germline ends. The CDR3 spells CASSWTVETQYF. The CDR3 coding sequence is TGTGCCAGCAGTTGGACAGTCGAGACCCAGTACTTC.

The CDR3 nucleotides are TGCGCCAGCAGACCTGGACAGAGGGATACGCAGTATTTT. Amino acid sequence: CASRPGQRDTQYF. This sequence joins TRBV5-1 and TRBJ2-3; a possible D gene is TRBD1 (6 bases). Per the germline V gene, CDR1 is SGHRS and CDR2 is YFSETQ. The V end was cut by 5 bases, the J end by 6 bases, with 13 bases between. This CDR3 region has 13 residues.

The chain is built from TRBV15 and TRBJ1-5; no reliable D call. Germline V gives CDR1 LNHNV, CDR2 YYDKDF (reference sequence). This CDR3 has 13 amino acids. V was trimmed by 0 bases and J by 4 bases, leaving 4 bases between them. The CDR3, as DNA: TGTGCCACCAGCAGAGAGCTAAATCAGCCCCAGCATTTT. Residues: CATSRELNQPQHF.

The chain carries TRBV7-2 and TRBJ2-3, with TRBD1 matching 8 bases. The CDR3 covers 15 residues. With 2 bases clipped from V and 4 bases from J, the junction kept 5 bases outside the gene matches. Germline lookup yields CDR1 SGHTA and CDR2 FQGNSA. The chain's CDR3 is CASSLIGQGPDTQYF. The CDR3 DNA follows: TGTGCCAGCAGCTTAATAGGACAGGGACCAGATACGCAGTATTTT.

V is TRBV13 and J is TRBJ2-7; D possibly corresponds to TRBD1 (6 bases). CDR3 length equals 15 residues. Germline CDR1 and CDR2: PRHDT and FYEKMQ (reference sequence). Trimming took 1 base from V and 5 from J, leaving 15 bases between them. The CDR3 DNA follows: TGTGCCAGCAGCTTAGTACAGGGCGCAGGGAACGAGCAGTACTTC. Translated, it gives CASSLVQGAGNEQYF.